In its sample, the clone carrying this T cell receptor beta chain was seen a few times. For TCR beta, libraries came from quantitative 5'-RACE with molecular barcodes. TCRdb recomputed calls from the 5' RACE reads with MiXCR, one row per CDR3 protein. The profile shows about 240,000 distinct CDR3 sequences, 9.5% to 12% of them singletons. This sample is part of a study of CD8 T cells in ankylosing spondylitis. CDR1 and CDR2 (germline): SEHNR, FQNEAQ (reference sequence). CDR3 length equals 13 residues. With 6 bases removed from V and 2 bases from J, the gap between germline ends came to 11 bases. This chain links TRBV7-9 with TRBJ2-7; D may be TRBD2 (6 bases). The sequenced sample was blood, either unsorted or a sorted T cell fraction (not recorded which). This clonotype was obtained from a male donor with ankylosing spondylitis or in good health (not recorded which). CDR3: CASRPSEAYEQYF. CDR3 nucleotides: TGTGCCAGCAGACCTAGCGAGGCCTACGAGCAGTACTTC.